This TCR beta chain was observed in a study of Ad26.COV2.S vaccination and SARS-CoV-2 variants. The overall study: The donor belonged to the COV1001 Ad26.COV2.S trial arm. By the intramuscular route, Ad26.COV2.S was given once, or twice 56 days apart. Study-level points and caveats: It was reported that spike-specific CD8+ and CD4+ T cell responses were substantially broad after vaccination.

Concerning this clone: Its antigen is not known.

V shed 3 bases and J 0 bases; nucleotides not matched to a gene: 7. The CDR3 spans 15 residues. Per the germline V gene, CDR1 is DFQATT and CDR2 is SNEGSKA (reference sequence). Treatment described: some 20 received Ad26.COV2.S at low or high dose, single or two shots; 5 received placebo; per-sample allocation not given. The samples were gathered on day 63 after the first injection of vaccine or placebo. The donor was a Boston adult aged 18-55 years. Using immunoSEQ multiplex PCR, the repertoire was profiled, and TCRdb retains in-frame clones only, with some absent. The sample consists of over 400,000 clones, roughly 89% of them appearing once.

The V and J genes are TRBV20-1 and TRBJ2-5, with 7 bases lining up with TRBD2. This sample comprised peripheral blood, obtained in a trial of Ad26.COV2.S vaccine versus placebo. This receptor was taken from a person between 18 and 59 years old who received the Ad26.COV2.S COVID-19 vaccine or a placebo. The CDR3 protein is CSASGARGNQETQYF. CDR3 sequence (DNA): TGCAGTGCTAGTGGTGCGCGGGGGAACCAAGAGACCCAGTACTTC.